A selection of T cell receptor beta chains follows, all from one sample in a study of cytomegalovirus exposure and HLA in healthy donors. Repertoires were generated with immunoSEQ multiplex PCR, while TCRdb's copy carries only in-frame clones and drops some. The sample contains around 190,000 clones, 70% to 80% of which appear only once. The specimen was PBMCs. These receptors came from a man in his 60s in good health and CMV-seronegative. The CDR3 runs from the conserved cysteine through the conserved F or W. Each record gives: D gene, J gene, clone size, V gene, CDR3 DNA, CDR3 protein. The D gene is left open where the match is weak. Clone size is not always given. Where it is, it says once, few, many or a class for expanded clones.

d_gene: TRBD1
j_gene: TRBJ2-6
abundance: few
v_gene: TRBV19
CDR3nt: TGTGCCAGTATGGCAAGGGGGCCTGGGGCCAACGTCCTGACTTTC
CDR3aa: CASMARGPGANVLTF

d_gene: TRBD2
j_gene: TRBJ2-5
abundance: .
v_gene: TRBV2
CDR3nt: TGTGCCAGCAGTGCGGGGGGGGCATGGGAGACCCAGTACTTC
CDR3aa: CASSAGGAWETQYF

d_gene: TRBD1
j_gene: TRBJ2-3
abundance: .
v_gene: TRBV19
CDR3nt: TGTGCCAGTAGCTTGACCGGGACAGGGGTTCTCACAGATACGCAGTATTTT
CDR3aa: CASSLTGTGVLTDTQYF

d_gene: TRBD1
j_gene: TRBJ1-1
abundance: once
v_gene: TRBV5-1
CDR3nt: TGCGCCAGCAGCCGGGCACAGGGGAAGGACACTGAAGCTTTCTTT
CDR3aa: CASSRAQGKDTEAFF

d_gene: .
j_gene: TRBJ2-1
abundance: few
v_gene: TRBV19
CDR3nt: TGTGCCAGCTCCCGTATTCGGGTTAGCTCCTACAATGAGCAGTTCTTC
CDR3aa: CASSRIRVSSYNEQFF

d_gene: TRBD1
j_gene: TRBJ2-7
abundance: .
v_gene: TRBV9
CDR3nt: TGTGCCACCAAAAGTTCGGGACAGTTCATTTTGGCCTACGAGCAGTACTTC
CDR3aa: CATKSSGQFILAYEQYF

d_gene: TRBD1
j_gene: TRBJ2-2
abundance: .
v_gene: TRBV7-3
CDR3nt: TGTGCCAGCAGCAAGGGACAGGGGAACACCGGGGAGCTGTTTTTT
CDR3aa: CASSKGQGNTGELFF

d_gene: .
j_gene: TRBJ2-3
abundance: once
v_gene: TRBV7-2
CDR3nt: TGTGCCAGCAGCTTATTCGCTAGCGAGATAGATACGCAGTATTTT
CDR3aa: CASSLFASEIDTQYF

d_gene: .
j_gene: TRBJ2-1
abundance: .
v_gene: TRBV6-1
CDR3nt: TGTGCCAGCAGTGAAGCGAGGCTTCACGGGATTTGGGAGTTCTTC
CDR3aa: CASSEARLHGIWEFF

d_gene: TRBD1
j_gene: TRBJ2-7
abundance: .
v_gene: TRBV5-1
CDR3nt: TGCGCCAGCAGAAGGACAGGGAAAGTCGAAGAGCAGTACTTC
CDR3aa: CASRRTGKVEEQYF

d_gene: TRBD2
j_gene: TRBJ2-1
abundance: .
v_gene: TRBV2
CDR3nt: TGTGCCAGCAGCCGACTAGCGGGCAATGAGCAGTTCTTC
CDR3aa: CASSRLAGNEQFF

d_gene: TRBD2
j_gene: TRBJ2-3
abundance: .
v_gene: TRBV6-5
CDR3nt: TGTGCCAGCAGTTACTCCGCGGGAGTCCCAGATACGCAGTATTTT
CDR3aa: CASSYSAGVPDTQYF

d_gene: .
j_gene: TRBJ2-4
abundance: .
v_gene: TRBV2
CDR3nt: TGTGCCAGCAGTGTAGACAGTTCGGAGTGGGCCAAAAACATTCAGTACTTC
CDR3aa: CASSVDSSEWAKNIQYF

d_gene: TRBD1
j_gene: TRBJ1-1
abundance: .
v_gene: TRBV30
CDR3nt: TGTGCCTGGAAAGGGACAGGGAAAGCTTTCTTT
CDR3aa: CAWKGTGKAFF

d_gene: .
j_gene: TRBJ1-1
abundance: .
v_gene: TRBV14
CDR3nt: TGTGCCAGCAGCCTACAGGGTGGGAACACTGAAGCTTTCTTT
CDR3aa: CASSLQGGNTEAFF

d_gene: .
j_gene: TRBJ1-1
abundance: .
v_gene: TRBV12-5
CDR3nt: TGTGCTAGTGGTCTACACAGGGCTGAAGCTTTCTTT
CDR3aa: CASGLHRAEAFF

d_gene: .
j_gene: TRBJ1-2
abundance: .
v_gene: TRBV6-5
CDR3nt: TGTGCCAGCAGTTACTCGCCAGGGTCTGGCTACACCTTC
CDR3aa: CASSYSPGSGYTF

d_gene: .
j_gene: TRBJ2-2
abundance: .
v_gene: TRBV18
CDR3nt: TGTGCCAGCTCTACCGACAGGACCGGGGAGCTGTTTTTT
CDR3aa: CASSTDRTGELFF

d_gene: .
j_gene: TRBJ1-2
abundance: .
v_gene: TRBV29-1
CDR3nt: TGCAGCGTTGATGGGGGGGGCTACACCTTC
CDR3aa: CSVDGGGYTF

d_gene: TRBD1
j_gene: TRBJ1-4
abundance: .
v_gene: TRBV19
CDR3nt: TGTGCCAGTAGGTCAACAGGGGCAACTAATGAAAAACTGTTTTTT
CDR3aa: CASRSTGATNEKLFF

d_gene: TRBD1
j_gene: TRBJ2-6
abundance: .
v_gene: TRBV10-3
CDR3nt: TGTGCCATCAGGGACCTAGGGACAGGGGATTCTGGGGCCAACGTCCTGACTTTC
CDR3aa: CAIRDLGTGDSGANVLTF

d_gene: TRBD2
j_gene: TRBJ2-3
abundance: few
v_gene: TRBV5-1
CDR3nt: TGCGCCAGCAGCCTGCGAGGACTAGCGGGGGATGTAGATACGCAGTATTTT
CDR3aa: CASSLRGLAGDVDTQYF

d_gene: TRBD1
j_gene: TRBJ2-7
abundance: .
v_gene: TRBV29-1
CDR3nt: TGCAGCGTTGTCGGAGACAGGGGGGGTCCCTACGAGCAGTACTTC
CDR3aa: CSVVGDRGGPYEQYF

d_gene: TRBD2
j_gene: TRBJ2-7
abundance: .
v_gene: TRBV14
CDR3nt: TGTGCCAGCAGGGCGGGAGGGAGGCACGAGCAGTACTTC
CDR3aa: CASRAGGRHEQYF

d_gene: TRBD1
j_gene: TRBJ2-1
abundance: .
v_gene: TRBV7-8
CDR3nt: TGTGCCAGCAGCTTCCGACAGGGGGCCTACAATGAGCAGTTCTTC
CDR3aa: CASSFRQGAYNEQFF

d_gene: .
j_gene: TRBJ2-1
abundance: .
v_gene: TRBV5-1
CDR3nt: TGCGCCAGCAGCTTGGTGGGCAGACCCGACAATGAGCAGTTCTTC
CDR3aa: CASSLVGRPDNEQFF

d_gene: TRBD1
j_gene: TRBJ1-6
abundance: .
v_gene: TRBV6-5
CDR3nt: TGTGCCAGCAGTTCTGGCAGGGGGTCCTATAATTCACCCCTCCACTTT
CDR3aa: CASSSGRGSYNSPLHF

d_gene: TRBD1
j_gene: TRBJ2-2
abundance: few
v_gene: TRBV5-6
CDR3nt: TGTGCCAGCACATTACAGGGGTTGGGTAGTAGCACCGGGGAGCTGTTTTTT
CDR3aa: CASTLQGLGSSTGELFF

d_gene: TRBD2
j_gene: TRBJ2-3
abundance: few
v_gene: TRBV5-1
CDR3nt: TGCGCCAGCAGCTTCCGGACTAGCGGGGGGCCTTCCACAGATACGCAGTATTTT
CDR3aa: CASSFRTSGGPSTDTQYF

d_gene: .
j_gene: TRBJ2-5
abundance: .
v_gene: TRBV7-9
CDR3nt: TGTGCCAGCAGCTCCTTGTGGTGGGGAGTGAAGACCCAGTACTTC
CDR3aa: CASSSLWWGVKTQYF

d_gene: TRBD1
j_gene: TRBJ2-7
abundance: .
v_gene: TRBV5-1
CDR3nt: TGCGCCAGCAGCTTGAAGGACAGGCTCGGGGAGCAGTACTTC
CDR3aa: CASSLKDRLGEQYF

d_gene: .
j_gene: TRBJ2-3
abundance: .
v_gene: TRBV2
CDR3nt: TGTGCCAGCATCCGGGGAGGCACAGATACGCAGTATTTT
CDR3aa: CASIRGGTDTQYF

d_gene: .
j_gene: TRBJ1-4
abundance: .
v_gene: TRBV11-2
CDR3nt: TGTGCCAGCAGCTTAGCTCCAGGGCTATATAATGAAAAACTGTTTTTT
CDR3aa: CASSLAPGLYNEKLFF

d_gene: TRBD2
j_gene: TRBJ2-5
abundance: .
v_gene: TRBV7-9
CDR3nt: TGTGCCAGCAGCTTAGGCCCGGGACTAGCGGGAGCAGAGACCCAGTACTTC
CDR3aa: CASSLGPGLAGAETQYF

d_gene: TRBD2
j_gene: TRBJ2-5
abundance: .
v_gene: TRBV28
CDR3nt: TGTGCCAGCAGTTTTCCTCGACTAGCGGGAAGCTCTTCCCAAGAGACCCAGTACTTC
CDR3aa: CASSFPRLAGSSSQETQYF

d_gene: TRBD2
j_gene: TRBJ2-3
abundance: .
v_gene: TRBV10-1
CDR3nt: TGCGCCAGCAGTGAGGTCGGGACTAGCGGGACAGATACGCAGTATTTT
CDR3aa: CASSEVGTSGTDTQYF

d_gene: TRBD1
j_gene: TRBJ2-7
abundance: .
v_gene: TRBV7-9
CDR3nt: TGTGCCAGCAGGCCTGGCACAGGGGGAATGGCGCTCGAGCAGTACTTC
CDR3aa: CASRPGTGGMALEQYF

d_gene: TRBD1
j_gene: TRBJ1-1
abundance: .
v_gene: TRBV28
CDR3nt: TGTGCCAGCCTGGACAGGGGCCAGGTGGAAGCTTTCTTT
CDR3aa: CASLDRGQVEAFF

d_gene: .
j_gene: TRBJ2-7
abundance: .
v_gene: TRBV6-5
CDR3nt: TGTGCCAGCAGTTCCCGACCGGGACTTCGTTTCTACGAGCAGTACTTC
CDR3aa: CASSSRPGLRFYEQYF